This T cell receptor beta chain is drawn from a study of blood T cell repertoires in COVID-19. The overall study: PBMCs, B-cell-depleted T cells, or T cells provided the cDNA or gDNA that made up the material.

This clone was counted between two and nine times. Per the germline V gene, CDR1 is SNHLY and CDR2 is FYNNEI. V was clipped by 6 bases and J by 3 bases, with 12 bases between them. The CDR3 loop spans 13 amino acids. Some clones are missing from TCRdb's copy, which holds only in-frame ones; the method was immunoSEQ multiplex PCR. This repertoire shows about 62,000 clones, roughly 90% found once; its top ten account for 1% to 1.5%. The V and J genes are TRBV2 and TRBJ2-7; D unresolved. This TCR derives from a woman at least 80 years old with acute or convalescent COVID-19. Sequencing was carried out using peripheral blood. CDR3 nucleotides: TGTGCCAGCAGCCTACTCGATGGCTACGAGCAGTACTTC. It encodes CASSLLDGYEQYF. Supplemented by reference TRBV2 and TRBJ2-7, the full variable domain reads EPEVTQTPSHQVTQMGQEVILRCVPISNHLYFYWYRQILGQKVEFLVSFYNNEISEKSEIFDDQFSVERPDGSNFTLKIRSTKLEDSAMYFCASSLLDGYEQYFGPGTRLTVT.